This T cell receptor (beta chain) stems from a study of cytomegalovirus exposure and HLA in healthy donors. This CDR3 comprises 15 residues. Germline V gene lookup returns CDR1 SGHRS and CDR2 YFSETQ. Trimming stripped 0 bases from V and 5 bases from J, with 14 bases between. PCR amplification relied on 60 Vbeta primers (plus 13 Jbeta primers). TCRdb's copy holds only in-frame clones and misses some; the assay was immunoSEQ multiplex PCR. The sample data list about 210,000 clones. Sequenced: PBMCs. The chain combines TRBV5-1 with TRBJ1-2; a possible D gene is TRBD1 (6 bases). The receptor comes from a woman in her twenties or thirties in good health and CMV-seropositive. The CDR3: CASSLASGQFYGYTF. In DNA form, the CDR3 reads TGCGCCAGCAGCTTGGCTTCCGGACAGTTTTATGGCTACACCTTC. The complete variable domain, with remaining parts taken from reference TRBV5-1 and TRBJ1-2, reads KAGVTQTPRYLIKTRGQQVTLSCSPISGHRSVSWYQQTPGQGLQFLFEYFSETQRNKGNFPGRFSGRQFSNSRSEMNVSTLELGDSALYLCASSLASGQFYGYTFGSGTRLTVV.